This TCR beta chain is drawn from a study of CD8 T cells in ankylosing spondylitis. Notes on the study in general: For ankylosing spondylitis blood, a TCR beta motif of seven to nine highly homologous variants appeared characteristic.

This clonotype was observed a handful of times. Its matching antigen is unknown. The germline CDR1 and CDR2 sequences are DFQATT and SNEGSKA (reference sequence). Trimming cost V 6 bases and J 0 bases; bases outside gene matches: 8. There are 15 residues in the CDR3. Each CDR3 protein gets one entry after TCRdb re-called the 5' RACE reads with MiXCR. The data show some 800,000 distinct CDR3 sequences, with 12% seen just once and approximately 0.51% held by the top ten. V is TRBV20-1 and J is TRBJ2-5, with 9 bases fitting TRBD1. The clonotype comes from a male donor with ankylosing spondylitis. The source material was blood, either unsorted or a sorted T cell fraction (not recorded which). The DNA for the CDR3 is TGCAGTGCAACAAACCGGGACAGGGACCAAGAGACCCAGTACTTC. Its protein is CSATNRDRDQETQYF.